This T cell receptor beta chain originates from a study of T-cell memory formation after mild COVID-19. V lost 5 bases, J lost 9 bases, and 13 bases stayed unmatched. Germline V gene sequence: CDR1 SGHVS, CDR2 FNYEAQ. The CDR3 extends over 16 amino acids. TCRdb re-analysed the 5' RACE reads in MiXCR, keeping a single row per CDR3 protein. The table lists about 210,000 distinct CDR3 sequences, 27% of them singletons. Sequencing was done on a sample of PBMCs or a T cell subset sorted from them (not recorded which). V and J are TRBV7-6 and TRBJ2-7; 13 nucleotides agree with TRBD2. The TCR comes from an adult woman who had mild COVID-19 (a few samples of this study predate the infection). Cell type and time point are not known. The CDR3 DNA reads as TGTGCCAGCAGCGTAGATACTAGCGGGAGGGGTCTTGTGCAGTACTTC. As protein: CASSVDTSGRGLVQYF. The variable domain in full, with the rest retrieved from reference TRBV7-6 and TRBJ2-7, is GAGVSQSPRYKVTKRGQDVALRCDPISGHVSLYWYRQALGQGPEFLTYFNYEAQQDKSGLPNDRFSAERPEGSISTLTIQRTEQRDSAMYRCASSVDTSGRGLVQYFGPGTRLTVT.